This is a list of T cell receptor beta chains from one sample in a study of T-cell memory formation after mild COVID-19. Each CDR3 protein gets one entry after TCRdb re-called the 5' RACE reads with MiXCR. The sample shows about 250,000 distinct CDR3 sequences, about a sixth of them seen only once. The sequenced sample was PBMCs or a T cell subset sorted from them (not recorded which). Receptor source: a man between 18 and 35 years old who had mild COVID-19 (a few samples of this study predate the infection). Cell type and time point are not known. Each CDR3 is given with its conserved first and last residue. Fields, in order: CDR3 protein, CDR3 DNA, CDR3 length, D gene, V gene, J gene, clone size. The D gene is left open where the match is weak. A clone size is listed for some rows: how often the clone was seen (once, few, many), or a class if it is expanded.

CATSDDSVTRTQYF	TGTGCCACCAGTGACGACAGCGTAACGAGGACCCAGTACTTC	14	NA	TRBV24-1	TRBJ2-5	NA
CASSGEVGYVGETQYF	TGTGCCAGCAGCGGAGAGGTGGGGTACGTTGGAGAGACCCAGTACTTC	16	NA	TRBV9	TRBJ2-5	NA
CASIPTRGTLTSYEQYF	TGTGCCAGCATCCCCACACGCGGGACACTGACCTCCTACGAGCAGTACTTC	17	NA	TRBV11-2	TRBJ2-7	few
CASSEGTSDTQYF	TGTGCCAGCAGCGAGGGAACATCCGATACGCAGTATTTT	13	NA	TRBV5-5	TRBJ2-3	many
CASSQAASQPQHF	TGCGCCAGCAGCCAAGCTGCGAGTCAGCCCCAGCATTTT	13	NA	TRBV4-1	TRBJ1-5	NA
CAWKAFMNTEAFF	TGTGCCTGGAAAGCTTTCATGAACACTGAAGCTTTCTTT	13	NA	TRBV30	TRBJ1-1	NA
CASSVGGPGLAGGRTQETQYF	TGTGCCAGCAGCGTTGGGGGTCCCGGACTAGCGGGGGGGCGCACCCAAGAGACCCAGTACTTC	21	TRBD2	TRBV11-3	TRBJ2-5	few
CASRTPGIPDTQYF	TGTGCCAGCAGGACCCCAGGGATACCAGATACGCAGTATTTT	14	NA	TRBV7-2	TRBJ2-3	few
CASSSHGTTRGQYF	TGTGCCAGCAGCTCGCACGGGACTACCAGAGGGCAGTATTTT	14	TRBD2	TRBV7-9	TRBJ2-3	few
CSARYQQTYEQYF	TGCAGTGCTAGGTACCAGCAGACCTACGAGCAGTACTTC	13	NA	TRBV20-1	TRBJ2-7	NA
CASRAGSPDTQYF	TGTGCCAGCAGGGCAGGGTCCCCAGATACGCAGTATTTT	13	NA	TRBV28	TRBJ2-3	few
CASSQEGGWGISPLHF	TGTGCCAGCAGCCAAGAGGGGGGATGGGGGATTTCACCCCTCCACTTT	16	NA	TRBV3-1	TRBJ1-6	NA
CASSLGLNEQFF	TGTGCCAGCAGCTTAGGATTGAATGAGCAGTTCTTC	12	NA	TRBV11-2	TRBJ2-1	few
CASSQDPTPLAKNIQYF	TGCGCCAGCAGCCAAGACCCAACTCCGTTAGCCAAAAACATTCAGTACTTC	17	NA	TRBV4-3	TRBJ2-4	few
CASSVAAVSSGANEQFF	TGTGCCAGCAGCGTAGCTGCAGTGAGTAGCGGGGCAAATGAGCAGTTCTTC	17	TRBD2	TRBV9	TRBJ2-1	NA
CASRPPLAGGNHEQYF	TGTGCCAGCAGACCTCCACTAGCGGGGGGGAACCACGAGCAGTACTTC	16	TRBD2	TRBV12-3/TRBV12-4	TRBJ2-7	NA
CASSQTRTRFTGELFF	TGTGCCAGCAGCCAAACCCGGACTAGATTCACCGGGGAGCTGTTTTTT	16	NA	TRBV3-2	TRBJ2-2	NA
CASSLYLNQPQHF	TGTGCCAGCAGTTTATATTTAAACCAGCCCCAGCATTTT	13	NA	TRBV12-3/TRBV12-4	TRBJ1-5	few
CASSYTRGGNQPQHF	TGTGCCAGCAGTTACACCAGGGGTGGCAATCAGCCCCAGCATTTT	15	NA	TRBV6-5	TRBJ1-5	NA
CASSYSGGFAYEQYF	TGTGCCAGCAGTTACTCAGGGGGCTTCGCCTACGAGCAGTACTTC	15	TRBD1	TRBV6-5	TRBJ2-7	few
CAPPEPRTGSKKETQYF	TGTGCCCCCCCGGAGCCCCGGACAGGGAGTAAGAAAGAGACCCAGTACTTC	17	TRBD1	TRBV9	TRBJ2-5	NA
CASSLDGSVEQYF	TGTGCCAGCAGCCTAGACGGTAGCGTCGAGCAGTACTTC	13	NA	TRBV7-9	TRBJ2-7	few
CASSSLDRLEETQYF	TGTGCCAGCAGCTCATTGGACAGGTTGGAAGAGACCCAGTACTTC	15	TRBD1	TRBV7-2	TRBJ2-5	NA
CASGRTRYWDSGANVLTF	TGTGCCAGCGGAAGAACCCGGTACTGGGACTCTGGGGCCAACGTCCTGACTTTC	18	NA	TRBV12-3/TRBV12-4	TRBJ2-6	few
CASSLDRASQTQYF	TGTGCCAGCAGCTTGGACAGGGCAAGCCAGACCCAGTACTTC	14	TRBD1	TRBV7-2	TRBJ2-5	NA
CASRNRRGYGYTF	TGTGCCAGCAGAAACAGGCGCGGCTATGGCTACACCTTC	13	NA	TRBV12-3/TRBV12-4	TRBJ1-2	NA
CSASLGFTGELFF	TGCAGTGCTAGCCTGGGGTTCACCGGGGAGCTGTTTTTT	13	NA	TRBV20-1	TRBJ2-2	NA
CASSLSRPVISPLHF	TGTGCCAGCAGCTTATCCCGTCCGGTAATTTCACCCCTCCACTTT	15	NA	TRBV7-2	TRBJ1-6	NA
CASSPMTIMNTEAFF	TGCGCCAGCAGCCCGATGACAATAATGAACACTGAAGCTTTCTTT	15	NA	TRBV5-1	TRBJ1-1	NA
CASCLAGHFQETQYF	TGCGCCAGCTGCTTAGCGGGACACTTCCAAGAGACCCAGTACTTC	15	TRBD2	TRBV5-1	TRBJ2-5	few
CSVGQGPYNEQFF	TGCAGCGTGGGTCAGGGGCCCTACAATGAGCAGTTCTTC	13	NA	TRBV29-1	TRBJ2-1	NA
CASSLRRSSYNEQFF	TGCGCCAGCAGCTTGAGGAGAAGCTCCTACAATGAGCAGTTCTTC	15	NA	TRBV5-1	TRBJ2-1	few
CASSQVSGEETQYF	TGTGCCAGCAGCCAAGTGTCTGGGGAAGAGACCCAGTACTTC	14	NA	TRBV3-1	TRBJ2-5	few
CATNRGHTDTQYF	TGTGCCACCAATCGGGGCCACACAGATACGCAGTATTTT	13	NA	TRBV6-6	TRBJ2-3	NA
CASSQGTENTEAFF	TGTGCCAGCAGCCAAGGGACAGAGAACACTGAAGCTTTCTTT	14	TRBD1	TRBV7-3	TRBJ1-1	few
CASSLAPRDLEQFF	TGTGCCAGCAGCTTAGCGCCCCGGGACCTAGAGCAGTTCTTC	14	NA	TRBV11-1	TRBJ2-1	NA
CASSRGQADYNGYTF	TGCGCCAGCAGCCGAGGACAGGCGGACTACAATGGCTACACCTTC	15	TRBD1	TRBV4-3	TRBJ1-2	few
CASRRQGWQETQYF	TGTGCCAGCAGGCGACAGGGATGGCAAGAGACCCAGTACTTC	14	TRBD1	TRBV11-2	TRBJ2-5	NA
CASSPRRELWETQYF	TGTGCCAGCAGCCCCCGTCGAGAGTTGTGGGAGACCCAGTACTTC	15	NA	TRBV7-8	TRBJ2-5	NA
CASSLGAPELNQPQHF	TGTGCCAGCAGTTTAGGGGCGCCAGAGCTGAATCAGCCCCAGCATTTT	16	NA	TRBV12-3/TRBV12-4	TRBJ1-5	many
CASRTTGRSGYTF	TGCGCCAGCAGGACGACAGGGAGATCGGGCTACACCTTC	13	TRBD1	TRBV5-1	TRBJ1-2	few
CASSSEVAGTGELFF	TGTGCCAGCAGCTCGGAGGTGGCCGGCACCGGGGAGCTGTTTTTT	15	NA	TRBV5-4	TRBJ2-2	NA
CASSLLAGVFTDTQYF	TGTGCCAGCAGCTTACTAGCGGGGGTTTTCACAGATACGCAGTATTTT	16	TRBD2	TRBV7-2	TRBJ2-3	few
CASRSVDEQFF	TGTGCCAGCAGATCCGTGGATGAGCAGTTCTTC	11	NA	TRBV12-3/TRBV12-4	TRBJ2-1	NA
CASGKGGFMNTEAFF	TGTGCCAGCGGAAAAGGGGGTTTTATGAACACTGAAGCTTTCTTT	15	NA	TRBV6-2/TRBV6-3	TRBJ1-1	NA
CASSLDWGRSYGYTF	TGTGCCAGCAGCTTAGATTGGGGTAGGAGCTATGGCTACACCTTC	15	NA	TRBV7-2	TRBJ1-2	few
CASSPGGQLPYGYTF	TGTGCCAGCAGCCCGGGGGGACAGCTACCCTATGGCTACACCTTC	15	TRBD1	TRBV9	TRBJ1-2	few
CASSPGNSGANVLTF	TGTGCCAGCAGCCCCGGGAACTCTGGGGCCAACGTCCTGACTTTC	15	NA	TRBV7-9	TRBJ2-6	NA
CASSERPTGELFF	TGTGCCAGCAGTGAGCGACCCACCGGGGAGCTGTTTTTT	13	NA	TRBV2	TRBJ2-2	NA
CSARTRTDGQGPQHF	TGCAGTGCCCGGACCCGGACGGACGGCCAGGGGCCCCAGCATTTT	15	NA	TRBV20-1	TRBJ1-5	few
CASSSGPANYGYTF	TGCGCCAGCAGCTCGGGGCCAGCTAACTATGGCTACACCTTC	14	NA	TRBV5-1	TRBJ1-2	few
CASSQWTSGRDEQFF	TGTGCCAGCAGCCAGTGGACTAGCGGTAGGGATGAGCAGTTCTTC	15	TRBD2	TRBV14	TRBJ2-1	few
CAISGTSGSNYEQYF	TGTGCCATCAGTGGTACTAGCGGGAGCAACTACGAGCAGTACTTC	15	TRBD2	TRBV10-3	TRBJ2-7	NA
CASVGAGANVLTF	TGTGCCTCGGTGGGGGCCGGGGCCAACGTCCTGACTTTC	13	NA	TRBV2	TRBJ2-6	NA
CSGFRDYTEAFF	TGCAGCGGATTTCGGGATTACACTGAAGCTTTCTTT	12	NA	TRBV29-1	TRBJ1-1	NA